Shown below are 13 T cell receptor beta chains from a single sample sequenced in a study of blood T cell repertoires in COVID-19. Using immunoSEQ multiplex PCR, the repertoire was profiled, and TCRdb retains in-frame clones only, with some absent. The sample lists 160,000 or so clones, about four fifths occurring once. Sequenced material: peripheral blood. All receptors derive from a woman older than 75 with acute or convalescent COVID-19.

The V call is TRBV24-1, the J call TRBJ2-5; 7 positions match TRBD2. The CDR3 length is 15 residues. J lost 5 bases, V lost 3 bases, and 8 bases had no gene match. Germline V gene data show CDR1 as KGHDR and CDR2 as SFDVKD. For the CDR3, the DNA is TGTGCCACCAGTGATCCCCGGACCGGGGGGGAGACCCAGTACTTC. It is translated as CATSDPRTGGETQYF.

The chain carries TRBV2 and TRBJ2-1; D unclear. Trimming took 4 bases from V and 5 from J, leaving 3 bases between them. The CDR3 totals 11 residues. Germline lookup yields CDR1 SNHLY and CDR2 FYNNEI. CDR3 amino acids: CASSGDNEQFF. The CDR3 coding sequence is TGTGCCAGCAGTGGAGACAATGAGCAGTTCTTC.

V usage is TRBV10-3 and J usage is TRBJ2-5; D is undetermined. CDR1 and CDR2 (germline): ENHRY, SYGVKD. The V gene lost 6 bases and the J gene lost 5 bases, with 13 bases spanning the gap. The CDR3 length is 13 residues. The CDR3 coding sequence is TGTGCCATCAGCGAACATAACGGGGAGACCCAGTACTTC. It specifies CAISEHNGETQYF.

The CDR3 DNA follows: TGTGCCAGCAGCTTAGGAACTTCACGGGTCTATGGCTACACCTTC. It translates to CASSLGTSRVYGYTF. The V and J genes are TRBV11-2 and TRBJ1-2; D not certain. Germline V lookup: CDR1 SGHAT, CDR2 FQNNGV. V lost 1 base to trimming and J lost 4 bases, with 13 bases between them. CDR3 length equals 15 residues.

V and J are TRBV3-1 (or the pseudogene TRBV3-2) and TRBJ2-3, with 14 bases that match TRBD2. This CDR3 contains 20 residues. CDR1 LGHDT and CDR2 YNNKEL come from the germline V gene (reference sequence). V was pared by 0 bases and J by 5 bases, with 13 bases of the junction left unmatched. CDR3 sequence reads: CASSQEGAPGLAGARDTQYF. In DNA, the CDR3 is TGTGCCAGCAGCCAAGAAGGCGCCCCGGGACTAGCGGGGGCCCGAGATACGCAGTATTTT.

This clone was picked up one time. The gene calls are TRBV7-9 and TRBJ2-7; D is possibly TRBD1 (5 bases). CDR1 is SEHNR, CDR2 FQNEAQ, per germline (reference sequence). The CDR3 loop spans 14 amino acids. V lost 3 bases, J lost 0 bases, and 9 bases lay in between. CDR3 sequence: CASSLTRDSYEQYF. The CDR3 DNA follows: TGTGCCAGCAGCTTGACCAGGGACTCCTACGAGCAGTACTTC. The whole variable domain, filled in from reference TRBV7-9 and TRBJ2-7, reads DTGVSQNPRHKITKRGQNVTFRCDPISEHNRLYWYRQTLGQGPEFLTYFQNEAQLEKSRLLSDRFSAERPKGSFSTLEIQRTEQGDSAMYLCASSLTRDSYEQYFGPGTRLTVT.

The chain recombines TRBV13 with TRBJ2-6; TRBD1 is a possible D gene (6 bases). V was cut by 5 bases and J by 1 base, with 9 bases left in between. This CDR3 region has 15 residues. CDR1 is PRHDT, CDR2 FYEKMQ, per germline (reference sequence). CDR3 sequence: CASSVRGSGANVLTF. In DNA form, the CDR3 reads TGTGCCAGCAGCGTCAGGGGATCTGGGGCCAACGTCCTGACTTTC.

The gene calls are TRBV2 and TRBJ2-7, with TRBD1 matching over 9 bases. CDR1 SNHLY and CDR2 FYNNEI come from the germline V gene. This CDR3 comprises 15 residues. The junction had 9 bases not matched to a gene; V was cut back by 7 bases and J by 2 bases. CDR3 sequence: CASTLEGQGAYEQYF. The CDR3 nucleotides are TGTGCCAGCACCCTCGAGGGACAGGGAGCCTACGAGCAGTACTTC.

The J gene is TRBJ1-2, the V gene TRBV6-1; D is ambiguous. CDR3 length equals 13 residues. Germline V gene data show CDR1 as MNHNS and CDR2 as SASEGT. V lost 3 bases to trimming and J lost 6 bases, with 11 bases between them. CDR3 amino acids: CASSDTAANGYTF. In DNA, the CDR3 is TGTGCCAGCAGTGACACCGCCGCTAATGGCTACACCTTC.

This clone came up once. J is TRBJ2-5 and V is TRBV11-2, with 9 bases lining up with TRBD2. Germline values: CDR1 SGHAT, CDR2 FQNNGV. This CDR3 is built from 15 residues. Losses at the gene ends were 1 base for V and 5 bases for J; bases not matched to a gene: 5. The CDR3, as DNA: TGTGCCAGCAGCTTAGGTAGCGGGGGACCGGAGACCCAGTACTTC. It is translated as CASSLGSGGPETQYF.

V gene TRBV5-1 combines with J gene TRBJ1-2, with a tentative D call TRBD1 (5 bases). This CDR3 is 12 amino acids long. Trimming pared 4 bases from V and 6 bases from J, leaving 10 bases between. Germline lookup yields CDR1 SGHRS and CDR2 YFSETQ. The CDR3 here is CASSPGRDGYTF. The CDR3 nucleotides read TGCGCCAGCAGCCCAGGGAGGGATGGCTACACCTTC.

V and J are TRBV5-6 and TRBJ1-5; a weak D match, TRBD1 (6 bases). CDR3 length: 16 amino acids. Trimming removed 1 base at V and 2 bases at J, with 13 bases between. Germline CDR1 reads SGHDT; CDR2 reads YYEEEE. CDR3 nucleotides: TGTGCCAGCAGCTTGCGGGGGGCAGGAGGCAATCAGCCCCAGCATTTT. Protein: CASSLRGAGGNQPQHF.

This clone was observed a few times. The CDR3 DNA sequence: TGTGCCAGCAGCCCTCGGGACAGGGAGGACGGACAGCCCCAGCATTTT. Translation gives CASSPRDREDGQPQHF. The rearrangement joins TRBV9 to TRBJ1-5; TRBD1 agrees at 9 bases. Germline loops: CDR1 SGDLS, CDR2 YYNGEE. V lost 4 bases, J lost 7 bases, and 12 bases stayed unmatched. There are 16 residues in the CDR3. Full variable domain (remainder filled in from reference TRBV9 and TRBJ1-5): DSGVTQTPKHLITATGQRVTLRCSPRSGDLSVYWYQQSLDQGLQFLIQYYNGEERAKGNILERFSAQQFPDLHSELNLSSLELGDSALYFCASSPRDREDGQPQHFGDGTRLSIL.